This TCR beta chain was found in a study of blood T cell repertoires in COVID-19. Study-wide context: Acute and convalescent COVID-19 samples came from the United States, Italy and Spain. Nucleic acid was either cDNA or gDNA, and it came from T cells, B-cell-depleted T cells, or PBMCs.

In the original workflow: Estimates of nucleated cell counts were drawn from the amplification of reference gene primers. Clones were read by immunoSEQ multiplex PCR, and TCRdb kept only the in-frame ones, dropping some. The V and J calls and clone size are taken from that table; D and trimming were inferred from the DNA. The sample includes some 180,000 clones, more than 75% seen only once; the top ten take about 2.1%. Germline CDR1 SGHRS, CDR2 YFSETQ. With V trimmed by 3 bases and J by 1 base, 1 base remained unmatched. There are 15 residues in the CDR3. This TCR was sampled from a man in his fifties who had recovered from COVID-19. This sequence joins TRBV5-1 and TRBJ2-2; 9 bases fit TRBD1. Sequencing was carried out using peripheral blood. CDR3 DNA: TGCGCCAGCAGCTCGGACAGGGGGAACACCGGGGAGCTGTTTTTT. It encodes CASSSDRGNTGELFF.